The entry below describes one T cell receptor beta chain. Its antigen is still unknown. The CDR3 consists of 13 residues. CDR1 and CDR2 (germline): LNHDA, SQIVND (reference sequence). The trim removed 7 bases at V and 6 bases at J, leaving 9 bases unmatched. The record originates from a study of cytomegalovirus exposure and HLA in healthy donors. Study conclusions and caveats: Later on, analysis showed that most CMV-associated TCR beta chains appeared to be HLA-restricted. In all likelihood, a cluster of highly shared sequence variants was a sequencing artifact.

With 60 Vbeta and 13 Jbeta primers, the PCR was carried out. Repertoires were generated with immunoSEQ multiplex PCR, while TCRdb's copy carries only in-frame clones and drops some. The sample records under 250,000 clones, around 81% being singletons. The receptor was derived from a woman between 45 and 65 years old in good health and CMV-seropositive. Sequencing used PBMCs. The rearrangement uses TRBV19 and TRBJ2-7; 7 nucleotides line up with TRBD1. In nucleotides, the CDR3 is TGTGCCAGTAAACTACAGGGGAACGGCGAGCAGTACTTC. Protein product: CASKLQGNGEQYF.